The source of this T cell receptor beta chain is a study of sequential checkpoint blockade in melanoma. Study overall: Randomization was 1:1 between first-line nivolumab→ipilimumab and ipilimumab→nivolumab.

Trimming at V came to 5 bases and at J to 2 bases, leaving 0 bases not matched to a gene. The germline V gene has CDR1 SGHVS and CDR2 FQNEAQ. The CDR3 is 13 amino acids. Profiled with immunoSEQ multiplex PCR; TCRdb holds only in-frame clones, not every one. The sample yields more than 25,000 clones, 85% to 90% seen once. The treatment here: randomized to nivolumab then ipilimumab (arm A) or the reverse (arm B). No patient had prior DNA-damaging chemotherapy. PBMC sorting kept live CD3+CD8+ cells without CD19 or CD56. The chain recombines TRBV7-8 with TRBJ2-5, with 9 nucleotides matching TRBD2. This sequence was found in a human donor with melanoma. The input for sequencing was CD8+ T cells sorted from blood (inferred from file names), taken from a patient given nivolumab and ipilimumab in sequence. CDR3 residues: CASSTSGQETQYF. The DNA of the CDR3 is TGTGCCAGCAGCACTAGCGGGCAAGAGACCCAGTACTTC.